A selection of T cell receptor beta chains follows, all from one sample in a study of T cells after yellow fever vaccination. One entry per CDR3 protein results from TCRdb running MiXCR on the 5' RACE reads. The profile shows 300,000 to 400,000 distinct CDR3 sequences, roughly an eighth of them singletons. Sequencing used CD4+ T cells sorted from PBMCs, obtained 15 days after the yellow fever booster vaccination. The receptors derive from a man between 18 and 29 years old who received the YFV17D yellow fever vaccine. CDR3s include the opening cysteine and the closing phenylalanine or tryptophan. The D gene is left open where the match is weak. For some rows the clone size is stated as once, few or many, or as a class when expanded; others skip it.

cdr3_nt cdr3_aa v_call d_call j_call clone_size
TGTGCCAGCAGCCGGGACTATACGCAGTATTTT CASSRDYTQYF TRBV14 NA TRBJ2-3 many
TGTGCCATCAGTGAGGGACAGGGGAACACAGATACGCAGTATTTT CAISEGQGNTDTQYF TRBV10-3 TRBD1 TRBJ2-3 many
TGTGCCAGCAGTGATCTATACAATGAGCAGTTCTTC CASSDLYNEQFF TRBV28 NA TRBJ2-1 NA
TGTGCCAGCAGCTCGTGGATGACAGGCTGGAACACTGAAGCTTTCTTT CASSSWMTGWNTEAFF TRBV7-9 NA TRBJ1-1 few
TGCGCCAGCAGCCAAGAGGGAAGAGGGGGCAAGGACTATGGCTACACCTTC CASSQEGRGGKDYGYTF TRBV4-3 TRBD1 TRBJ1-2 NA
TGCAGTGCTAGCGTGGGGCCCGCGGGGACCCAGTACTTC CSASVGPAGTQYF TRBV20-1 NA TRBJ2-5 NA
TGTGCCAGCAGCCAAGATAGGGGGGAGGGAGGCTACACCTTC CASSQDRGEGGYTF TRBV3-1 NA TRBJ1-2 NA
TGTGCCAGCAGGACACTTATCACTGAAGCTTTCTTT CASRTLITEAFF TRBV6-6 NA TRBJ1-1 NA
TGCGCCAGCGGTAGCGGGGGCCCCGCTGATACGCAGTATTTT CASGSGGPADTQYF TRBV5-1 TRBD2 TRBJ2-3 NA
TGTGCCAGCAGAGCCGGGACTAGCGGTTCGGAGACCCAGTACTTC CASRAGTSGSETQYF TRBV6-2/TRBV6-3 TRBD2 TRBJ2-5 many
TGCGCCAGCAGCCAACCGGACAGGTTGATTTATGGCTACACCTTC CASSQPDRLIYGYTF TRBV4-1 TRBD1 TRBJ1-2 NA
TGTGCCAGCTCACCAGATCGGGCTGAAGCTTTCTTT CASSPDRAEAFF TRBV18 NA TRBJ1-1 few
TGTGCCAGCAGACTGCGGTCCCAAGAGACCCAGTACTTC CASRLRSQETQYF TRBV28 NA TRBJ2-5 NA
TGTGCCAGCAGTTACTCGGCGGTCGGGGAGCAGTACTTC CASSYSAVGEQYF TRBV6-5 NA TRBJ2-7 NA
TGCGCCAGCAGCGACACCGGGACAGATAATGAGCAGTTCTTC CASSDTGTDNEQFF TRBV5-1 TRBD1 TRBJ2-1 few
TGTGCCAGCTTGGACCGGCTGCAAGAGACCCAGTACTTC CASLDRLQETQYF TRBV6-2/TRBV6-3 NA TRBJ2-5 few
TGCGCCAGCAGCCAAATGGACCTCTTTAGCACAGATACGCAGTATTTT CASSQMDLFSTDTQYF TRBV4-1 NA TRBJ2-3 few
TGTGCCAGCAGCTCGGGACAGGGGCTTGAAGCTTTCTTT CASSSGQGLEAFF TRBV7-2 TRBD1 TRBJ1-1 few
TGCAGTGCTAGGCGGAACACTGAAGCTTTCTTT CSARRNTEAFF TRBV20-1 NA TRBJ1-1 few
TGTGCCAGCAGTGAGAGGGGTGATACGCAGTATTTT CASSERGDTQYF TRBV6-1 NA TRBJ2-3 many
TGCAGCGTTGGACAGGTCGAAGGAAACACCATATATTTT CSVGQVEGNTIYF TRBV29-1 NA TRBJ1-3 NA
TGTGCCAGCAGCTCCCGGGAAGGGGGCTACGAGCAGTACTTC CASSSREGGYEQYF TRBV7-2 NA TRBJ2-7 NA
TGTGCCAGCGGTGTTGACACAGATACGCAGTATTTT CASGVDTDTQYF TRBV11-3 NA TRBJ2-3 few
TGTGCCAGCAGTTCCGCTCAGGGTTGGAATGAGCAGTTCTTC CASSSAQGWNEQFF TRBV28 NA TRBJ2-1 few
TGTGCCAGCAGTTTAGGGACACCTTCCTACGAGCAGTACTTC CASSLGTPSYEQYF TRBV28 NA TRBJ2-7 few
TGTGCCAGCAGCTTGGACGCTACCCAAGAGACCCAGTACTTC CASSLDATQETQYF TRBV11-2 NA TRBJ2-5 NA
TGCGCCAGCCGCGCGGGACGGAGGAACACCGGGGAGCTGTTTTTT CASRAGRRNTGELFF TRBV5-1 NA TRBJ2-2 many
TGTGCCAGCAGCTTAGGGGCGGTTACTAATTCACCCCTCCACTTT CASSLGAVTNSPLHF TRBV7-9 NA TRBJ1-6 NA
TGTGCCAGCAGTAAAACAGGGGTGTATCAGCCCCAGCATTTT CASSKTGVYQPQHF TRBV12-3/TRBV12-4 TRBD1 TRBJ1-5 NA
TGTGCCAGCAGCCAAGTGAGCGGGGCTGGCGGGGAGCTGTTTTTT CASSQVSGAGGELFF TRBV3-1 TRBD2 TRBJ2-2 NA
TGTGCCAGCGGAGCATCAAGAGGTGAAGCTTTCTTT CASGASRGEAFF TRBV9 NA TRBJ1-1 few
TGCGCCAGCAGCTTCACTAGCGCTATCCAGGAGACCCAGTACTTC CASSFTSAIQETQYF TRBV5-1 TRBD2 TRBJ2-5 few
TGTGCCAGCAGCCAGAGGGTTGGGGGCGCAATCCAAGAGACCCAGTACTTC CASSQRVGGAIQETQYF TRBV7-9 NA TRBJ2-5 few
TGTGCCAGCAGATCCGGACAGAACACCGGGGAGCTGTTTTTT CASRSGQNTGELFF TRBV28 NA TRBJ2-2 few
TGCAGTGCTAGGGACCCAGAGAACACTGAAGCTTTCTTT CSARDPENTEAFF TRBV20-1 NA TRBJ1-1 NA
TGCGCCAGCAGCTCCCGGGACAGCGGGGTCGGGGAGACCCAGTACTTC CASSSRDSGVGETQYF TRBV5-1 NA TRBJ2-5 NA